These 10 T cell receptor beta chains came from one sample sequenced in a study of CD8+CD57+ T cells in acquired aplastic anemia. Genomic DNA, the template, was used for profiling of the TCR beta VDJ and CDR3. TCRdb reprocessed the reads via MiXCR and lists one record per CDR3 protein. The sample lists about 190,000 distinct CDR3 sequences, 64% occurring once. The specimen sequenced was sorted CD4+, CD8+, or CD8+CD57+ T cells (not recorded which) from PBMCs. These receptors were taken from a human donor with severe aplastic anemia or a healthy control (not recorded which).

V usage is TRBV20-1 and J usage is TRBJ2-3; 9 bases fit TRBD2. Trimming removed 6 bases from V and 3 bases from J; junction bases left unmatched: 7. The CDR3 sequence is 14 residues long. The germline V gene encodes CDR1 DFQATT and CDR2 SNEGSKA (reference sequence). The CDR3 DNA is TGCAGTGCGGGGCGGGAGGGCCGGACAGATACGCAGTATTTT. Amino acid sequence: CSAGREGRTDTQYF.

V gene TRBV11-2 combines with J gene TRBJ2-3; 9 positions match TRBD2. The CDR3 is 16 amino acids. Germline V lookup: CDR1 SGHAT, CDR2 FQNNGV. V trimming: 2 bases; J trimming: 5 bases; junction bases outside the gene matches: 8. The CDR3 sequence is CASSLFAGGRGDTQYF. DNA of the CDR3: TGTGCCAGCAGCTTATTCGCGGGAGGGCGGGGAGATACGCAGTATTTT.

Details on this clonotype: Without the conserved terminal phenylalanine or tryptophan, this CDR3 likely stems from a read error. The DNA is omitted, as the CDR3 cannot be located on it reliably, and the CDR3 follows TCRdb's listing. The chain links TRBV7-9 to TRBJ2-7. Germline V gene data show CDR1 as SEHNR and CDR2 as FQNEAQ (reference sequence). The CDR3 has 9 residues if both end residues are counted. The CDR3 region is CASSLWWRD.

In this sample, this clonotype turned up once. The CDR3 sequence is CASSSRRLNEQYF. The CDR3 DNA is TGTGCCAGCAGCTCCCGAAGGCTCAACGAGCAGTACTTC. This rearrangement joins TRBV11-2 to TRBJ2-7, with no clear D. Germline loops: CDR1 SGHAT, CDR2 FQNNGV. This CDR3 is built from 13 residues. The V gene lost 4 bases and the J gene lost 5 bases, with 12 bases spanning the gap.

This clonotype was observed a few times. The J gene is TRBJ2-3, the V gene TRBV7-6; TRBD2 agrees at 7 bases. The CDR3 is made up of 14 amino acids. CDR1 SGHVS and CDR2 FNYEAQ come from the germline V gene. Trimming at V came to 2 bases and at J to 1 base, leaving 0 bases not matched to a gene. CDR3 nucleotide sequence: TGTGCCAGCAGCTTACTAGCGGGCACAGATACGCAGTATTTT. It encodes CASSLLAGTDTQYF.

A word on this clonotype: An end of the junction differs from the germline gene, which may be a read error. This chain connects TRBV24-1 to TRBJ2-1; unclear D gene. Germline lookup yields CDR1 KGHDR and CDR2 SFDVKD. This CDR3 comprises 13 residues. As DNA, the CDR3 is TGTGGCACCAGAGGTAGGTTCTACAATGAGCAGTTCTTC. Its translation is CGTRGRFYNEQFF.

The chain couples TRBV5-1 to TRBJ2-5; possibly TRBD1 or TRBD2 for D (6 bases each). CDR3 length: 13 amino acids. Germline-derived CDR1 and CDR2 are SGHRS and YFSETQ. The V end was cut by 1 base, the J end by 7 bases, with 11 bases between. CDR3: CASSLIEGGTQYF. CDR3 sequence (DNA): TGCGCCAGCAGCTTGATAGAGGGGGGGACCCAGTACTTC.

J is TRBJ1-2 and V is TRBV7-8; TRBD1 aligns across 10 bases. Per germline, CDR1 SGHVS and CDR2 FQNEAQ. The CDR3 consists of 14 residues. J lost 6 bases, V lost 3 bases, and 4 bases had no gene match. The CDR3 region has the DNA TGTGCCAGCAGCTTCGGGGGGACAGGGGATGGCTACACCTTC. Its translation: CASSFGGTGDGYTF.

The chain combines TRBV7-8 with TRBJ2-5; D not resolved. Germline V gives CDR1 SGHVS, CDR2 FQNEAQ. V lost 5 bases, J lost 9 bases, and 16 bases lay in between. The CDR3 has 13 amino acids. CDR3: CASSPWTSVAQYF. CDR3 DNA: TGTGCCAGCAGCCCATGGACCAGCGTGGCCCAGTACTTC.

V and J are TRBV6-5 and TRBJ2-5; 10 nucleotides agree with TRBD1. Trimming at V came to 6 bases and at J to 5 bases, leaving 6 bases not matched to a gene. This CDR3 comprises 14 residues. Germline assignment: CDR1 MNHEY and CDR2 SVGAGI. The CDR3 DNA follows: TGTGCCAGCAGGGGACAGGGGCGGGGTGAGACCCAGTACTTC. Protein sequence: CASRGQGRGETQYF.